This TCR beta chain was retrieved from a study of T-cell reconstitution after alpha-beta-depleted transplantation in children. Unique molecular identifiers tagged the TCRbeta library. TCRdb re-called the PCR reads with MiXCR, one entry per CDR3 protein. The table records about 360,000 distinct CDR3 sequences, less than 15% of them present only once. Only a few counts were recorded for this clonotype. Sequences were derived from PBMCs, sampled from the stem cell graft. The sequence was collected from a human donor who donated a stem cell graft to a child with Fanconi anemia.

CDR3 sequence (DNA): TGTGCCAGCAGTTACCTGACCGCCCAGCCCCAGCATTTT. Translation gives CASSYLTAQPQHF. This chain joins TRBV6-2 or TRBV6-3 and TRBJ1-5; D not certain. The CDR3 runs to 13 residues. The germline V gene has CDR1 MNHEY and CDR2 SVGEGT. The V end was cut by 2 bases, the J end by 7 bases, with 9 bases between.